The next 2 T cell receptor beta chains were all read from a single sample in a study of CD4 and CD8 cells across lung adenocarcinoma regions. MiXCR, run by TCRdb on the PCR reads, gives a single entry per CDR3 protein. The table has about 8,000 distinct CDR3 sequences, 50% to 60% seen once. Sequenced input: CD4+ T cells from the center of a lung tumor. The source is a female donor with lung adenocarcinoma. The CD4 and CD8 labels of this study may be unreliable.

The chain couples TRBV7-2 to TRBJ2-7, with D possibly being TRBD2 (5 bases). Germline CDR1 reads SGHTA; CDR2 reads FQGNSA. The CDR3 has 14 residues. V was cut by 3 bases and J by 9 bases, with 18 bases left in between. CDR3 loop: CASSFTRTRAAQYF. Here the CDR3 DNA reads TGTGCCAGCAGCTTCACAAGGACGCGGGCAGCGCAGTACTTC.

This chain uses TRBV6-2 or TRBV6-3 with TRBJ1-1; D is unclear. Germline V gene lookup returns CDR1 MNHEY and CDR2 SVGEGT. V dropped 6 bases and J dropped 11 bases, with 16 bases sitting between them. CDR3 length equals 12 residues. The DNA for the CDR3 is TGTGCCAGCAGCCTTGACGGCCTGAGGGCTTTCTTT. Its translation: CASSLDGLRAFF.